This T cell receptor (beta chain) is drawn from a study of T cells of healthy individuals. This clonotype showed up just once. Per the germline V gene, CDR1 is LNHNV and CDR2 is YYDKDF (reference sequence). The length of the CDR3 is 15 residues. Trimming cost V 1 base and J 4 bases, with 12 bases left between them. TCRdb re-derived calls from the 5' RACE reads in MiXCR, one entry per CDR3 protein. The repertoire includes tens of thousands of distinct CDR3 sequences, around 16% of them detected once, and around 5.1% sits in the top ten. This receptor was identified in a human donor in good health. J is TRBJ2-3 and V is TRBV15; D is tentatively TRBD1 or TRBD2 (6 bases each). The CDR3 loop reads CATSRVEGGSDTQYF. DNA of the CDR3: TGTGCCACCAGCAGAGTAGAGGGGGGTTCAGATACGCAGTATTTT.